These 30 T cell receptor beta chains were all obtained from the same sample, sequenced in a study of cytomegalovirus exposure and HLA in healthy donors. PCR primers comprised 60 Vbeta and 13 Jbeta primers. Only in-frame clones appear in the TCRdb table, and some are missing; sequencing was by immunoSEQ multiplex PCR. Found here are around 190,000 clones, around 77% of them singletons; the top ten hold nearly 3%. Sequencing was done on a sample of PBMCs. The origin of the receptors is a woman aged 30 to 39 in good health and CMV-seronegative.

This CDR3 reads CASRIHRMDTEAFF. CDR3 coding DNA: TGTGCCAGCAGAATACACCGCATGGACACTGAAGCTTTCTTT. The rearrangement joins TRBV6-1 to TRBJ1-1; the D is unclear. Trimming pared 6 bases from V and 3 bases from J, leaving 14 bases between. The CDR3 has 14 amino acids. The germline CDR1 and CDR2 sequences are MNHNS and SASEGT.

The chain carries TRBV13 and TRBJ2-1; 10 bases fit TRBD2. The CDR3 has 16 residues. Germline V CDR1 and CDR2: PRHDT, FYEKMQ (reference sequence). V was clipped by 5 bases and J by 9 bases; unmatched bases: 13. The CDR3, as DNA: TGTGCCAGCAGCGGATTGGGCGGAGCGGGGGGGCGTGAGCAGTTCTTC. Translating gives CASSGLGGAGGREQFF.

In the case of this clone: Other DNA sequences of this sample code for an identical CDR3. V gene TRBV10-3 combines with J gene TRBJ1-2; no reliable D call. The length of the CDR3 is 11 residues. V lost 3 bases and J lost 6, with 5 bases in between. Germline V CDR1 and CDR2: ENHRY, SYGVKD. The CDR3 here is CAISDGDGYTF. CDR3 nucleotide sequence: TGTGCCATCAGTGACGGAGATGGCTACACCTTC.

This clone was observed a handful of times. This rearrangement joins TRBV7-9 to TRBJ2-1, with D possibly matching TRBD2 (6 bases). Per the germline V gene, CDR1 is SEHNR and CDR2 is FQNEAQ (reference sequence). The CDR3 has 14 residues. Trimming took 0 bases from V and 7 from J, leaving 10 bases between them. CDR3 sequence (DNA): TGTGCCAGCAGCTTAGCGGGGGGTGGGAATGAGCAGTTCTTC. Translating it yields CASSLAGGGNEQFF.

This clone appeared a single time. V usage is TRBV5-1 and J usage is TRBJ1-4; 9 bases match TRBD1. After removal of 0 bases from V and 8 bases from J, the junction contained 11 bases not matched to a gene. The CDR3 has 17 amino acids. Germline loops: CDR1 SGHRS, CDR2 YFSETQ. Written as DNA, the CDR3 is TGCGCCAGCAGCTTGGCGGTTAGGACAGGGGTACGGGAAAAACTGTTTTTT. Protein product: CASSLAVRTGVREKLFF.

The V gene is TRBV21-1, the J gene TRBJ1-2; TRBD1, as called in the table, went unchecked against the DNA. TRBV21-1 is tagged as a pseudogene. The CDR3 has 16 amino acids. In DNA, the CDR3 is TGTGCCAGCAGAGGCCGGGACAGGGGGAGGAACTATGGCTACACCTTC. Protein sequence: CASRGRDRGRNYGYTF.

For this clone: At the DNA level, this CDR3 is encoded by other sequences in the same sample as well. V usage is TRBV18 and J usage is TRBJ1-1; tentative D call: TRBD1 (5 bases). V lost 3 bases and J 2 bases, leaving 10 bases between the germline ends. CDR3 length: 14 residues. Germline lookup yields CDR1 KGHSH and CDR2 LQKENI. The CDR3 loop reads CASSPTGGNTEAFF. DNA for the CDR3: TGTGCCAGCTCACCTACGGGGGGTAACACTGAAGCTTTCTTT.

This CDR3 is CAWSPGTGGVEKLFF. CDR3 DNA sequence: TGTGCCTGGAGCCCGGGGACAGGGGGCGTTGAAAAACTGTTTTTT. The genes are TRBV30 and TRBJ1-4; 12 bases agree with TRBD1. This CDR3 region has 15 residues. The J segment lost 7 bases and the V segment lost 3 bases, leaving 6 bases of the junction unmatched. The germline gives CDR1 GTSNPN, CDR2 SVGIG (reference sequence).

The chain carries TRBV9 and TRBJ2-3; D is possibly TRBD2 (6 bases). From germline, CDR1 is SGDLS and CDR2 YYNGEE. This CDR3 contains 17 residues. V was cut by 0 bases and J by 1 base, with 15 bases left in between. The CDR3 is CASSVATIGGGTDTQYF. The CDR3 nucleotides are TGTGCCAGCAGCGTAGCTACCATAGGAGGGGGCACAGATACGCAGTATTTT.

V is TRBV5-8 and J is TRBJ2-2; 9 nucleotides agree with TRBD1. This CDR3 has 15 residues. Per germline, CDR1 SGHTS and CDR2 YDEGEE. V was pared by 2 bases and J by 5 bases, with 4 bases of the junction left unmatched. The CDR3 protein is CASSFGTGPTGELFF. Here the CDR3 DNA reads TGTGCCAGCAGCTTCGGGACAGGGCCTACCGGGGAGCTGTTTTTT. The whole variable domain, remainder taken from reference TRBV5-8 and TRBJ2-2, is EAGVTQSPTHLIKTRGQQATLRCSPISGHTSVYWYQQALGLGLQFLLWYDEGEERNRGNFPPRFSGRQFPNYSSELNVNALELEDSALYLCASSFGTGPTGELFFGEGSRLTVL.

This chain uses TRBV10-3 with TRBJ1-1, with TRBD1 matching over 8 bases. Germline CDR1 and CDR2: ENHRY and SYGVKD. V trimming: 2 bases; J trimming: 4 bases; junction bases outside the gene matches: 0. There are 13 residues in the CDR3. The CDR3: CAISEGQGTEAFF. In DNA form, the CDR3 reads TGTGCCATCAGTGAGGGACAGGGCACTGAAGCTTTCTTT.

J is TRBJ2-5 and V is TRBV11-3; maybe TRBD2 (6 bases). Germline-derived CDR1 and CDR2 are SGHNT and YENEEA. The V and J ends lost 3 bases and 4 bases respectively, with 9 bases between them. This CDR3 spans 13 amino acids. The CDR3 sequence is CASSFEGGETQYF. For the CDR3, the DNA is TGTGCCAGCAGCTTTGAGGGAGGAGAGACCCAGTACTTC.

The rearrangement links TRBV27 to TRBJ2-7; TRBD2 aligns across 9 bases. V gave up 4 bases and J gave up 6 bases; unmatched junction bases: 4. The CDR3 totals 13 residues. CDR1 is MNHEY and CDR2 is SMNVEV in the germline V gene (reference sequence). CDR3 nucleotide sequence: TGTGCCAGCAGTTCGGGACTAGCAGGCGAGCAGTACTTC. Amino acid sequence: CASSSGLAGEQYF.

The chain couples TRBV15 to TRBJ2-6; no reliable D call. The V gene lost 1 base and the J gene lost 3 bases, with 7 bases spanning the gap. The CDR3 sequence is 15 residues long. Per germline, CDR1 LNHNV and CDR2 YYDKDF (reference sequence). CDR3 nucleotides: TGTGCCACCAGCAGAGTAACTTTTGGGGCCAACGTCCTGACTTTC. Protein sequence: CATSRVTFGANVLTF. Supplemented by reference TRBV15 and TRBJ2-6, the full variable domain reads DAMVIQNPRYQVTQFGKPVTLSCSQTLNHNVMYWYQQKSSQAPKLLFHYYDKDFNNEADTPDNFQSRRPNTSFCFLDIRSPGLGDTAMYLCATSRVTFGANVLTFGAGSRLTVL.

This rearrangement joins TRBV9 to TRBJ2-7, with D possibly being TRBD2 (5 bases). CDR3 length: 12 amino acids. Germline values: CDR1 SGDLS, CDR2 YYNGEE. Trimming took off 0 bases at V and 6 bases at J, with 7 bases between the two ends. This CDR3 is CASSVGGGEQYF. The CDR3 DNA reads as TGTGCCAGCAGCGTAGGTGGAGGCGAGCAGTACTTC.

Worth noting for this clone: An end of the junction does not agree with germline; a read error may underlie this. The rearrangement joins TRBV10-1 to TRBJ1-2; D is possibly TRBD1 (5 bases). This CDR3 has 13 residues. The V gene's germline CDR1 is WNHNN and CDR2 SYGVQD (reference sequence). The CDR3: CASSRDGDYGYPF. As DNA, the CDR3 is TGCGCCAGCAGTCGGGACGGGGACTATGGCTACCCCTTC.

This chain links TRBV25-1 with TRBJ2-7; 7 nucleotides agree with TRBD1. CDR1 and CDR2 from the germline V gene are MGHDK and SYGVNS. V trimming: 8 bases; J trimming: 1 base; junction bases outside the gene matches: 2. This CDR3 has 12 amino acids. DNA for the CDR3: TGTGCCAGCGGGACAGAATCCTACGAGCAGTACTTC. It yields the protein CASGTESYEQYF.

In this sample, this clone turned up a few times. This rearrangement joins TRBV9 to TRBJ2-2; tentatively, D is TRBD1 (6 bases). CDR1 SGDLS and CDR2 YYNGEE come from the germline V gene. There are 15 residues in the CDR3. The V gene lost 0 bases and the J gene lost 4 bases, with 10 bases spanning the gap. The CDR3 spells CASSVAGHSTGELFF. CDR3 coding DNA: TGTGCCAGCAGCGTAGCGGGACACTCCACCGGGGAGCTGTTTTTT.

The V call is TRBV4-1, the J call TRBJ1-5; D perhaps matches TRBD1 (5 bases). V was shortened by 0 bases and J by 3 bases, with 15 bases between the two germline ends. CDR3 length equals 17 residues. CDR1 and CDR2 (germline): MGHRA, YSYEKL. DNA of the CDR3: TGCGCCAGCAGCCAAGATGTTACGGGCAGGGACAATCAGCCCCAGCATTTT. Protein sequence: CASSQDVTGRDNQPQHF.

This clone has only one observation. The gene calls are TRBV6-6 and TRBJ1-1, with TRBD1 identical over 8 bases. Trimming took 6 bases from V and 4 from J; bases not matched to a gene: 7. CDR1 and CDR2 from the germline V gene are MNHNY and SVGAGI (reference sequence). The CDR3 is 14 residues long. CDR3 sequence reads: CASRYGQGGTEAFF. The CDR3 nucleotides read TGTGCCAGCAGATACGGACAGGGAGGCACTGAAGCTTTCTTT.

The V call is TRBV5-1, the J call TRBJ2-2; 7 bases map to TRBD1. Germline loops: CDR1 SGHRS, CDR2 YFSETQ. The CDR3 runs 16 residues. Trimming removed 1 base from V and 6 bases from J; junction bases left unmatched: 9. Here the CDR3 DNA reads TGCGCCAGCAGCTTGCGGGACAGCGATACTCCCGGGGAGCTGTTTTTT. This encodes CASSLRDSDTPGELFF.

A few counts support this clone. J is TRBJ2-7 and V is TRBV10-3; 8 nucleotides agree with TRBD2. The germline V gene has CDR1 ENHRY and CDR2 SYGVKD. J lost 5 bases, V lost 8 bases, and 17 bases had no gene match. The CDR3 has 16 residues. CDR3 nucleotides: TGTGCCATCGAAAGGGGAGCGGGAGAGCGGGGACACGAGCAGTACTTC. Its protein product is CAIERGAGERGHEQYF.

This sequence joins TRBV7-6 and TRBJ1-1; D may be TRBD1 (6 bases). This CDR3 has 18 residues. The V gene's germline CDR1 is SGHVS and CDR2 FNYEAQ. The V gene lost 1 base and the J gene lost 6 bases, with 24 bases spanning the gap. CDR3 coding DNA: TGTGCCAGCAGCTTAGGGCTGCTAGAGGCAGGGGACGCTCCTGAAGCTTTCTTT. Amino acid sequence: CASSLGLLEAGDAPEAFF.

The rearrangement joins TRBV2 to TRBJ2-2; 9 bases map to TRBD1. CDR3 size: 17 residues. The germline V gene has CDR1 SNHLY and CDR2 FYNNEI. J lost 6 bases, V lost 0 bases, and 8 bases had no gene match. Here the CDR3 DNA reads TGTGCCAGCAGTGAAGCGGTCGGGACAGGGATCGCCGGGGAGCTGTTTTTT. Encoded protein: CASSEAVGTGIAGELFF.

This clone was picked up one time. V gene TRBV7-9 combines with J gene TRBJ2-1, with 9 bases matching TRBD2. Germline V gene data show CDR1 as SEHNR and CDR2 as FQNEAQ (reference sequence). Trimming cost V 4 bases and J 0 bases; bases outside gene matches: 10. This CDR3 spans 18 amino acids. CDR3 bases: TGTGCCAGCAGCTCCCTTAGCGGGGGCCTTAGCTCCTACAATGAGCAGTTCTTC. This codes for CASSSLSGGLSSYNEQFF.

The rearrangement joins TRBV7-6 to TRBJ2-1, with 9 bases matching TRBD1. This CDR3 comprises 14 residues. The junction had 7 bases not matched to a gene; V was cut back by 6 bases and J by 7 bases. From germline, CDR1 is SGHVS and CDR2 FNYEAQ. CDR3 protein: CASSPGTGRNEQFF. The DNA of the CDR3 is TGTGCCAGCAGTCCCGGGACAGGGAGGAATGAGCAGTTCTTC.

The chain links TRBV4-1 to TRBJ1-2, with D perhaps TRBD1 (6 bases). Trimming pared 5 bases from V and 4 bases from J, leaving 17 bases between. This CDR3 is 15 amino acids long. Looked up from germline, CDR1 is MGHRA and CDR2 is YSYEKL. The CDR3 here is CASSDRDGTFYGYTF. CDR3 nucleotides: TGCGCCAGCAGCGACCGGGACGGGACATTCTATGGCTACACCTTC.

DNA for the CDR3: TGTGCCAGTAGTCCCTGGGACAGGGGAAACACCGGGGAGCTGTTTTTT. Translation: CASSPWDRGNTGELFF. The chain links TRBV19 to TRBJ2-2, with TRBD1 identical over 10 bases. The CDR3 extends over 16 amino acids. Germline V lookup: CDR1 LNHDA, CDR2 SQIVND (reference sequence). Trimming cost V 5 bases and J 2 bases; bases outside gene matches: 5.

The chain couples TRBV18 to TRBJ1-1, with D possibly being TRBD1 (6 bases). Trimming shortened V by 0 bases and J by 7 bases, and 15 bases separated the two germline ends. There are 15 residues in the CDR3. The germline gives CDR1 KGHSH, CDR2 LQKENI. The CDR3 reads CASSPPTDRKGEAFF. The CDR3 nucleotides read TGTGCCAGCTCACCACCGACCGACAGGAAGGGTGAAGCTTTCTTT.

The V and J genes are TRBV2 and TRBJ2-3; no firm D call. This CDR3 has 14 residues. CDR1 SNHLY and CDR2 FYNNEI come from the germline V gene. The V and J ends lost 8 bases and 3 bases respectively, with 15 bases between them. CDR3 in amino acids: CASLESRVTDTQYF. CDR3 DNA: TGTGCCAGCTTGGAGTCCCGGGTGACAGATACGCAGTATTTT. Together with reference TRBV2 and TRBJ2-3, the CDR3 gives the full variable domain: EPEVTQTPSHQVTQMGQEVILRCVPISNHLYFYWYRQILGQKVEFLVSFYNNEISEKSEIFDDQFSVERPDGSNFTLKIRSTKLEDSAMYFCASLESRVTDTQYFGPGTRLTVL.